Below, 3 T cell receptor beta chains from the same sample are listed, as sequenced in a study of cytomegalovirus exposure and HLA in healthy donors. The PCR ran on 60 Vbeta and 13 Jbeta primers. Generated by immunoSEQ multiplex PCR, the TCRdb table keeps only in-frame clones and is missing some. Of fewer than 150,000 clones listed, 15% are singletons. The sample comprised PBMCs. The receptor source for this set is a woman between 18 and 30 years old in good health and CMV-seronegative.

This clone has a handful of counts. The chain uses TRBV28 and TRBJ1-1; perhaps TRBD1 as D (6 bases). Germline CDR1 MDHEN, CDR2 SYDVKM. V was trimmed by 10 bases and J by 3 bases, leaving 15 bases between them. The CDR3 consists of 13 residues. The CDR3 coding sequence is TGTGCCATCGACGGACAGAGCTACACTGAAGCTTTCTTT. Its translation is CAIDGQSYTEAFF.

V usage is TRBV19 and J usage is TRBJ2-1; TRBD2 matches at 7 bases. The CDR3 consists of 13 residues. The V gene end was trimmed by 4 bases and the J gene end by 7 bases; junction bases not matched to a gene: 4. In germline, CDR1 is LNHDA, CDR2 SQIVND (reference sequence). The CDR3 DNA reads as TGTGCCAGTAGTACTTGGGGGGGAAATGAGCAGTTCTTC. Amino acids: CASSTWGGNEQFF.

This clone was seen a handful of times. CDR3 amino acids: CASSFGGTGYDEQYF. The CDR3 nucleotides are TGTGCCAGCAGTTTTGGTGGGACAGGGTATGACGAGCAGTACTTC. The rearrangement links TRBV28 to TRBJ2-7, with 9 bases that match TRBD1. The V gene end was trimmed by 3 bases and the J gene end by 5 bases; junction bases not matched to a gene: 8. The germline V gene has CDR1 MDHEN and CDR2 SYDVKM. CDR3 size: 15 residues. Complete variable domain (other parts from reference TRBV28 and TRBJ2-7): DVKVTQSSRYLVKRTGEKVFLECVQDMDHENMFWYRQDPGLGLRLIYFSYDVKMKEKGDIPEGYSVSREKKERFSLILESASTNQTSMYLCASSFGGTGYDEQYFGPGTRLTVT.